These 27 T cell receptor beta chains share one sample of origin, sequenced in a study of tumor-infiltrating lymphocytes in primary liver carcinoma. Germline DNA was also extracted, with blood RNA taken from unsorted whole blood. The template, approximately 500 ng total RNA, yielded TCR beta cDNA made with a constant-region primer. Three rounds of nested multiplex PCR with slightly modified ARM-PCR produced TCR beta libraries. The first two PCR rounds used TRBV1-TRBV30 primers with a Cbeta primer, 9 to 10 cycles each. TCRdb analysed the multiplex PCR reads with MiXCR anew, one entry per CDR3 protein. Here the sample spans about 320,000 distinct CDR3 sequences, around 50% being singletons. The sample taken for sequencing was peripheral blood. The source is a woman aged 25 to 45 with primary liver carcinoma and hepatitis B virus infection.

Worth noting for this clonotype: It may be a read error: a sequence one base away is much more abundant. The V and J genes are TRBV7-9 and TRBJ2-3; D call uncertain. The better agreement between TRBJ1-5 and the DNA end casts doubt on the J call. Germline CDR1 SEHNR, CDR2 FQNEAQ (reference sequence). The CDR3 sequence is 14 residues long. This chain's CDR3 is CASSLRPVRDTQHF. The DNA of the CDR3 is TGTGCCAGCAGCCTACGACCTGTGAGGGATACGCAGCATTTT.

This clonotype has a count of ten or more. This chain uses TRBV4-3 with TRBJ2-1; the D is unclear. CDR1 and CDR2 (germline): LGHNA, YSLEER. V was trimmed by 1 base and J by 10 bases, leaving 11 bases between them. The CDR3 consists of 13 residues. The CDR3 protein is CASSQGRMNEQFF. The CDR3 coding sequence is TGCGCCAGCAGCCAAGGCAGGATGAACGAGCAGTTCTTC.

Comments on this clonotype: Mismatch with germline at one junction end may stem from a read error. The chain links TRBV12-3 or TRBV12-4 to TRBJ1-1; D remains ambiguous. The CDR3 spans 13 residues. The CDR3 sequence: CPSSFGFDTEAFF. The CDR3 region has the DNA TGTCCCAGCAGTTTCGGGTTTGACACTGAAGCTTTCTTT.

This clonotype was seen just once. This sequence may be a read error, since a much larger clone differs from it by one base. The V gene is TRBV4-2, the J gene TRBJ1-1; the D is unclear. This CDR3 spans 16 amino acids. The V end was cut by 1 base, the J end by 5 bases, with 17 bases between. Germline assignment: CDR1 LGHNA and CDR2 YNFKEQ. CDR3 coding DNA: TGTGCCAGCAGCCAAGGCCCCCAGGACTTAGGAACTGAAGCTTTCTTT. Amino acid sequence: CASSQGPQDLGTEAFF.

The V call is TRBV5-6, the J call TRBJ1-4; tentative D call: TRBD1 (5 bases). This CDR3 spans 14 amino acids. CDR1 and CDR2 (germline): SGHDT, YYEEEE. Trimming stripped 1 base from V and 7 bases from J, with 11 bases between. The CDR3 sequence is CASSLRGVREKLFF. The CDR3 DNA follows: TGTGCCAGCAGCTTGAGAGGGGTGCGTGAAAAACTGTTTTTT.

The chain couples TRBV6-1 to TRBJ2-2; possible D gene TRBD2, 5 bases. The CDR3 consists of 14 residues. Germline V gene data show CDR1 as MNHNS and CDR2 as SASEGT. Trimming took 4 bases from V and 4 from J, leaving 10 bases between them. CDR3 region: CASSGLAITGELFF. As DNA, the CDR3 is TGTGCCAGCAGTGGGTTAGCGATCACCGGGGAGCTGTTTTTT.

Comments on this clonotype: A single base separates this from a much larger clone, so it may be a read error. The chain uses TRBV6-6 and TRBJ2-4; 10 bases align to TRBD1. The CDR3 runs to 20 residues. Germline lookup yields CDR1 MNHNY and CDR2 SVGAGI (reference sequence). This chain's CDR3 is CAISYSKGQGTSSGKNIQYF. For the CDR3, the DNA is TGTGCCATCAGTTACTCGAAGGGACAGGGGACTAGTAGTGGCAAAAACATTCAGTACTTC.

About this clonotype: A read error may explain this, as a much larger clone is one base away. The chain is built from TRBV4-3 and TRBJ2-1; TRBD2 agrees at 9 bases. V shed 1 base and J 9 bases; nucleotides not matched to a gene: 7. The CDR3 is 15 residues long. The germline V gene has CDR1 LGHNA and CDR2 YSLEER. CDR3 DNA: TGCGCCAGCAGCCAAGGTAGCGGGAGTCGCTGTGAGCAGTTCTTC. Amino acid sequence: CASSQGSGSRCEQFF.

This clonotype appeared a single time. The chain uses TRBV9 and TRBJ2-1; a weak D match, TRBD2 (5 bases). The V end lost 0 bases, the J end lost 7 bases, and 14 bases lay between the germline ends. Germline V lookup: CDR1 SGDLS, CDR2 YYNGEE. This CDR3 is built from 15 residues. CDR3 DNA sequence: TGTGCCAGCAGCGTAGCTGGCGGGCTGGGGAATGAGCAGTTCTTC. It translates to CASSVAGGLGNEQFF.

This chain connects TRBV6-2 or TRBV6-3 to TRBJ2-7; TRBD2 matches at 8 bases. The CDR3 spans 13 residues. Losses at the gene ends were 4 bases for V and 12 bases for J; bases not matched to a gene: 11. Germline V gene lookup returns CDR1 MNHEY and CDR2 SVGEGT. CDR3 DNA: TGTGCCAGCAGTTCGAGCGGGAGTCGTCATCGGTACTTC. It encodes CASSSSGSRHRYF.

Concerning this clonotype itself: One junction end does not reproduce the germline sequence, and a read error may be involved. The rearrangement joins TRBV29-1 to TRBJ2-1, with D possibly being TRBD1 (5 bases). Per germline, CDR1 SQVTM and CDR2 ANQGSEA. CDR3 length: 14 residues. CDR3 sequence: CSVEAYRSLNEQSF. CDR3 in DNA: TGCAGCGTTGAAGCTTACAGGAGCCTCAATGAGCAGTCCTTC.

The chain has TRBV4-1 and TRBJ2-4; 8 nucleotides agree with TRBD1. This CDR3 has 16 residues. J gave up 2 bases and V 4 bases, and 7 bases lay outside the gene matches. The germline gives CDR1 MGHRA, CDR2 YSYEKL. The DNA of the CDR3 is TGCGCCAGCAGCCGACCACAGGGGGATCCCAAAAACATTCAGTACTTC. This gives the protein CASSRPQGDPKNIQYF.

Points on this clonotype: Compared with germline, one end of the junction differs, possibly owing to a read error. The chain uses TRBV6-6 and TRBJ1-5; the D is unclear. Germline V CDR1 and CDR2: MNHNY, SVGAGI (reference sequence). The CDR3 has 14 amino acids. The CDR3 DNA is TGCGCCAGCCAGGAAGGGTTTGGCAATCAGCCCCAGCATTTT. It specifies CASQEGFGNQPQHF.

This clonotype was seen only a few times. This may stem from a read error, because a much larger clone lies one nucleotide away. J is TRBJ1-2 and V is TRBV6-1, with a weak D call TRBD1 (5 bases). The germline V gene has CDR1 MNHNS and CDR2 SASEGT. V was shortened by 8 bases and J by 7 bases, with 14 bases between the two germline ends. CDR3 length equals 12 residues. The CDR3 DNA reads TGTGCCAGCTGTTCGACAGAAATTGGCTACACCTTC. Its protein product is CASCSTEIGYTF.

V and J are TRBV25-1 and TRBJ1-4; perhaps TRBD1 as D (6 bases). V gave up 3 bases and J gave up 4 bases, with 12 bases separating them. The CDR3 is 15 residues long. Looked up from germline, CDR1 is MGHDK and CDR2 is SYGVNS. CDR3 loop: CASSDDRRLNEKLFF. DNA for the CDR3: TGTGCCAGCAGTGATGACAGGCGGCTTAATGAAAAACTGTTTTTT.

Comments on this clonotype: Relative to the germline gene, one junction end is altered; a read error may explain this. The chain recombines TRBV11-3 with TRBJ2-1; the match to TRBD2 covers 9 bases. The V gene's germline CDR1 is SGHNT and CDR2 YENEEA. There are 16 residues in the CDR3. As DNA, the CDR3 is TGTGCCAACAGCTTGTTAGCGGGAGTAAGACTGGTCGAGCAGTTCTTC. Translating it yields CANSLLAGVRLVEQFF.

Points on this clonotype: A much bigger clone sits one base away, suggesting this may be a read error. The J gene is TRBJ2-7, the V gene TRBV6-6; D is tentatively TRBD1 or TRBD2 (6 bases each). Germline V gene lookup returns CDR1 MNHNY and CDR2 SVGAGI (reference sequence). This CDR3 has 13 amino acids. CDR3 amino acids: CASSYSGGYKQYF. For the CDR3, the DNA is TGTGCCAGCAGTTACTCGGGGGGCTACAAGCAGTACTTC.

A word on this clonotype: A read error is possible here, since a much larger clone lies one base away. The rearrangement uses TRBV6-2 or TRBV6-3 and TRBJ2-1, with no clear D. V was clipped by 2 bases and J by 4 bases, with 9 bases between them. Germline V gene sequence: CDR1 MNHEY, CDR2 SVGEGT. This CDR3 is built from 14 residues. CDR3 in DNA: TGTGCCAGCAGTTACACAGCGTATTACAATGAGCAGTTCTTC. Translation gives CASSYTAYYNEQFF.

This clonotype occurred many times. The chain couples TRBV7-9 to TRBJ1-2; a possible D gene is TRBD1 (5 bases). The CDR3 covers 14 residues. Germline CDR1 is SEHNR and CDR2 is FQNEAQ (reference sequence). Trimming pared 4 bases from V and 4 bases from J, leaving 13 bases between. CDR3 residues: CASSSPGTVYGYTF. The DNA for the CDR3 is TGTGCCAGCAGCTCACCCGGGACGGTCTATGGCTACACCTTC.

This clonotype has a handful of counts. A much larger clonotype is one base distant, so this may be a read error. The gene calls are TRBV4-1 and TRBJ2-1; TRBD2 matches at 9 bases. V lost 8 bases to trimming and J lost 6 bases; unmatched junction nucleotides: 11. This CDR3 is 15 amino acids long. The germline V gene encodes CDR1 MGHRA and CDR2 YSYEKL. The CDR3 nucleotides read TGCGCCAGCGGCCGAGGATTAGCGGGAGTCAATGAGCAGTTCTTC. It yields the protein CASGRGLAGVNEQFF.

This clonotype was counted many times. V gene TRBV6-2 or TRBV6-3 combines with J gene TRBJ2-5; perhaps TRBD1 as D (5 bases). The CDR3 is 15 amino acids. V lost 5 bases and J 5 bases, leaving 18 bases between the germline ends. Germline V gives CDR1 MNHEY, CDR2 SVGEGT. In nucleotides, the CDR3 is TGTGCCAGCAGTCACACCGACAGCGTGGCGGAGACCCAGTACTTC. Its protein product is CASSHTDSVAETQYF.

Many counts were recorded for this clonotype. This rearrangement joins TRBV11-2 to TRBJ2-3, with 12 positions matching TRBD2. The CDR3 runs to 16 residues. Germline CDR1 is SGHAT and CDR2 is FQNNGV. V lost 5 bases to trimming and J lost 6 bases; unmatched junction nucleotides: 9. The CDR3 DNA reads as TGTGCCAGCAGCCAACGGACTAGCGGGACGTATGATACGCAGTATTTT. This gives the protein CASSQRTSGTYDTQYF.

Concerning this clonotype: A single base separates this from a much larger clone, so it may be a read error. This chain joins TRBV29-1 and TRBJ2-1; D gene unclear. V lost 7 bases and J lost 4, with 14 bases in between. Germline CDR1 and CDR2: SQVTM and ANQGSEA. The CDR3 sequence is 13 residues long. CDR3 sequence (DNA): TGCAGCGGAGAAGCGTGCTCATACAATGAGCAGTTCTTC. Residues: CSGEACSYNEQFF.

In its sample, this clonotype was seen a few times. The chain joins TRBV5-4 to TRBJ2-4; 8 bases match TRBD1. Trimming removed 5 bases from V and 2 bases from J; junction bases left unmatched: 9. The CDR3 covers 16 residues. Germline CDR1 is SGHNT and CDR2 is YYREEE (reference sequence). The CDR3 loop reads CASSEGQGNTKNIQYF. Here the CDR3 DNA reads TGTGCCAGCAGTGAAGGACAGGGTAATACCAAAAACATTCAGTACTTC.

V usage is TRBV6-2 or TRBV6-3 and J usage is TRBJ2-7; TRBD1 matches 7 bases. The CDR3 covers 16 residues. Per the germline V gene, CDR1 is MNHEY and CDR2 is SVGEGT. After removal of 6 bases from V and 3 bases from J, the junction contained 14 bases not matched to a gene. CDR3 DNA: TGTGCCAGCAGCTACCCTGGGACAGCACCATTCTACGAGCAGTACTTC. Residues: CASSYPGTAPFYEQYF.

The CDR3 reads CASSYSGTGVPGANVLTF. The CDR3 bases are TGTGCCAGCAGTTACTCGGGGACAGGGGTCCCTGGGGCCAACGTCCTGACTTTC. The genes are TRBV6-6 and TRBJ2-6; 10 nucleotides line up with TRBD1. The CDR3 consists of 18 residues. Trimming at V came to 0 bases and at J to 2 bases, leaving 4 bases not matched to a gene. In germline, CDR1 is MNHNY, CDR2 SVGAGI (reference sequence).

This clonotype was observed a handful of times. The V call is TRBV6-6, the J call TRBJ1-1; D is uncertain. The V gene's germline CDR1 is MNHNY and CDR2 SVGAGI (reference sequence). V lost 2 bases and J lost 3, with 13 bases in between. The CDR3 consists of 15 residues. CDR3 in amino acids: CASSYGRRWDTEAFF. CDR3 sequence (DNA): TGTGCCAGCAGTTACGGCAGGCGGTGGGACACTGAAGCTTTCTTT.